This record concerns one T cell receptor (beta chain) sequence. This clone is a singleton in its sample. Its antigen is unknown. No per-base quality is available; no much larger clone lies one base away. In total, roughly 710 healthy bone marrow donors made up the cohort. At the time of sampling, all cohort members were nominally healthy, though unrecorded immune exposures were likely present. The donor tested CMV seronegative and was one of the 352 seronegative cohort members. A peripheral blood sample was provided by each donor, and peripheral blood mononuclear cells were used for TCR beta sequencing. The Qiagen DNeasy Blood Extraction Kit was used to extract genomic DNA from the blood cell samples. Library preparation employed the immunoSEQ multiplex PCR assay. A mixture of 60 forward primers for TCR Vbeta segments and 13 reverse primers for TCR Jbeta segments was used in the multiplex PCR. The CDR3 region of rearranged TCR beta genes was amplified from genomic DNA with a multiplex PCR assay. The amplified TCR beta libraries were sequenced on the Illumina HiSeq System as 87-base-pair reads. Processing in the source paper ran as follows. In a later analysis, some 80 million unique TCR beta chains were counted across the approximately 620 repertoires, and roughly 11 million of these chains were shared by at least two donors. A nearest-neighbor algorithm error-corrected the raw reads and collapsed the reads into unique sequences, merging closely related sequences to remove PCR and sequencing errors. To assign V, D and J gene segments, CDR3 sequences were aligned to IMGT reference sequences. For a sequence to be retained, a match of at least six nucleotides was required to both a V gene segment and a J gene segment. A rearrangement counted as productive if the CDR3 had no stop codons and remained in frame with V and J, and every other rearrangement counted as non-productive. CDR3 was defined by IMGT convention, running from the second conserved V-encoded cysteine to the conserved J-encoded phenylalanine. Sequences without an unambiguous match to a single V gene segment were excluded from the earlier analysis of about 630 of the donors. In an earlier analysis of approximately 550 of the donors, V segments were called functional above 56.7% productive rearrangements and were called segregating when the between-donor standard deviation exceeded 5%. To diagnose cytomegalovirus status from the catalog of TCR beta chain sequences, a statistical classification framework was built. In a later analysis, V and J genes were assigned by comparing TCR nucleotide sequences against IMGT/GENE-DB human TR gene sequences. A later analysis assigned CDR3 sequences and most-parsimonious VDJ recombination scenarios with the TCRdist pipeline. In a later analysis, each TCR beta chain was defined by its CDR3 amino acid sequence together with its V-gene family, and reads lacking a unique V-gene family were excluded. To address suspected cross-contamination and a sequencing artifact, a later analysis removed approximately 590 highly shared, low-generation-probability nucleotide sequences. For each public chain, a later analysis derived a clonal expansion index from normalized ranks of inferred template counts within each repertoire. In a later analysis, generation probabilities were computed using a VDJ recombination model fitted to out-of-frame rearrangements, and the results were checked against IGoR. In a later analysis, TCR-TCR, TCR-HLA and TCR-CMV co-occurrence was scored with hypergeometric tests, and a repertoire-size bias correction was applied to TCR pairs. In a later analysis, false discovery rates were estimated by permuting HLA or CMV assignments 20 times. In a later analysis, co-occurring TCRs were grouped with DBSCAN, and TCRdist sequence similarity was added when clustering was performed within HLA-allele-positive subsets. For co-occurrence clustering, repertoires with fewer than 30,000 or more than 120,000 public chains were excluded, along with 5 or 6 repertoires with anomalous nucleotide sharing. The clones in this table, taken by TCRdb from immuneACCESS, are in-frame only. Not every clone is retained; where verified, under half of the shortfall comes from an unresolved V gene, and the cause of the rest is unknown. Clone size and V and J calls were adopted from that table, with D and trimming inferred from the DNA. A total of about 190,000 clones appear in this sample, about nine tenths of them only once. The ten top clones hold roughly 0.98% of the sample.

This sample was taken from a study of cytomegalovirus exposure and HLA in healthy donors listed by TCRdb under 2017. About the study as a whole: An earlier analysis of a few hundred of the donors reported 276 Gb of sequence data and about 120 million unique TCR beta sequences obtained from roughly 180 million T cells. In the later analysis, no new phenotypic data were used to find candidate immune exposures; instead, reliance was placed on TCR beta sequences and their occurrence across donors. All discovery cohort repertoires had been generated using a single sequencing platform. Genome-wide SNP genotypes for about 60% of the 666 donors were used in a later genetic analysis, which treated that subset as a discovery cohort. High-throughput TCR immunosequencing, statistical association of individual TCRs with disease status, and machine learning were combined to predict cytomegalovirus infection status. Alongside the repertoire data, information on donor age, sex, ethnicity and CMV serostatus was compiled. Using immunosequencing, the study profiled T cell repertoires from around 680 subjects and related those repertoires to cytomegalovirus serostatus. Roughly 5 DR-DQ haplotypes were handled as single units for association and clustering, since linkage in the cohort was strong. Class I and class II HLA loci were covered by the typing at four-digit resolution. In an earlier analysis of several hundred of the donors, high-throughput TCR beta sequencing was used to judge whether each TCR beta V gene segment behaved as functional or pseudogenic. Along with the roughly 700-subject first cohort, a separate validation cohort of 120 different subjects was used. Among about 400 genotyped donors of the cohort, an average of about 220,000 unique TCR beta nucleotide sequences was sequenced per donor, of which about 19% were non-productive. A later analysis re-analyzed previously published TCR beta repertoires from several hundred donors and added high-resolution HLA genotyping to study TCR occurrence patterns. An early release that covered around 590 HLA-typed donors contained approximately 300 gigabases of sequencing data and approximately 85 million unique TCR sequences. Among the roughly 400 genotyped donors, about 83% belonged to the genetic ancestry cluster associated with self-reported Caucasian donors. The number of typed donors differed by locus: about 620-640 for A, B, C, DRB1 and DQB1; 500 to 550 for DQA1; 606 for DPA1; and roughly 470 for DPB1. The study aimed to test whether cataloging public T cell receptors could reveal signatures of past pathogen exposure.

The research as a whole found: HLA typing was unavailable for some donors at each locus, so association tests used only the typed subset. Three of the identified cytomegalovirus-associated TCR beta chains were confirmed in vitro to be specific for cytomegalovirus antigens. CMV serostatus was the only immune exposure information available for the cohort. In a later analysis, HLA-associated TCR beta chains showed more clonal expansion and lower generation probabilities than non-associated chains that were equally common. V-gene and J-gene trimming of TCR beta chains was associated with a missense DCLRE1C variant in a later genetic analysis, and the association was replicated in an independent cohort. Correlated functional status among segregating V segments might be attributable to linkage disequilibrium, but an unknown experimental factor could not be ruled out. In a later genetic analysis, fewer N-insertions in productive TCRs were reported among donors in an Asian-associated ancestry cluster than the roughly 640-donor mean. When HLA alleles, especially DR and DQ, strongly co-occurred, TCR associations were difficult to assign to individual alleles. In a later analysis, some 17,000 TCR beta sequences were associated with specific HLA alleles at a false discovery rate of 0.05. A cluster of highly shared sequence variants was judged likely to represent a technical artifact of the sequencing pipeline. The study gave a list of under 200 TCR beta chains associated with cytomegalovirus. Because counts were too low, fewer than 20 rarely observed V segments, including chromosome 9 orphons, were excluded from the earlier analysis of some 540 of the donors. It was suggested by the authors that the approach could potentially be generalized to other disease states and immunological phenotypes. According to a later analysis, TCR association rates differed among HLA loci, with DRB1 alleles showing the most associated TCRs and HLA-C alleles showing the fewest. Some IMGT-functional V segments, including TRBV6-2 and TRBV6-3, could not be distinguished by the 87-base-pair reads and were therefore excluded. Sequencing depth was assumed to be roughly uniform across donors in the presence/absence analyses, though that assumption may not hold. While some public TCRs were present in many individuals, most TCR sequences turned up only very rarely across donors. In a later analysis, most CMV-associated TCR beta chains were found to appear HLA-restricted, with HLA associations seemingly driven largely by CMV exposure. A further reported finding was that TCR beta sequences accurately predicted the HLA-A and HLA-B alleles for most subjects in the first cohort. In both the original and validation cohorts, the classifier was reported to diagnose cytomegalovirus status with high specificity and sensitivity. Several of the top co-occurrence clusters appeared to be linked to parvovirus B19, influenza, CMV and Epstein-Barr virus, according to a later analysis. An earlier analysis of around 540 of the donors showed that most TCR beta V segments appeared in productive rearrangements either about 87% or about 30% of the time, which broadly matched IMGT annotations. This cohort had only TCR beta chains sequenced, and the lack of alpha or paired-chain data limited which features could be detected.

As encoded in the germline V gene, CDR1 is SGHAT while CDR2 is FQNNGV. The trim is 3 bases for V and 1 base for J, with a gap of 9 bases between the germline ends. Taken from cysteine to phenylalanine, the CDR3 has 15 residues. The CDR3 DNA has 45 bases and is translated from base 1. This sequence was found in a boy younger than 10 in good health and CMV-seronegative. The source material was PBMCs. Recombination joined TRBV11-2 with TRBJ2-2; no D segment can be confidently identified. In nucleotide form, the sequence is TGTGCCAGCAGCTTTGTTTCAGGGAACACCGGGGAGCTGTTTTTT. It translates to CASSFVSGNTGELFF. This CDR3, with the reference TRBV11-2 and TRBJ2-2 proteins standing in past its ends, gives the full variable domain EAGVAQSPRYKIIEKRQSVAFWCNPISGHATLYWYQQILGQGPKLLIQFQNNGVVDDSQLPKDRFSAERLKGVDSTLKIQPAKLEDSAVYLCASSFVSGNTGELFFGEGSRLTVL.